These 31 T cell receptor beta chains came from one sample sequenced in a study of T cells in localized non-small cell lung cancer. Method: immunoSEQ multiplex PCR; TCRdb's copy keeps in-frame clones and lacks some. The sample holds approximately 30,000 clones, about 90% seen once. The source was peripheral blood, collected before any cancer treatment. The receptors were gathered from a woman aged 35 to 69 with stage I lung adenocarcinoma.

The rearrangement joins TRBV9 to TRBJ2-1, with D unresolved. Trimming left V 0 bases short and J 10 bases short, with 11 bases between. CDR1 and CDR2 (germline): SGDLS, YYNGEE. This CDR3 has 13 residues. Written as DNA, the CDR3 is TGTGCCAGCAGCGTAGTTAGGGCCCCCGAGCAGTTCTTC. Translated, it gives CASSVVRAPEQFF.

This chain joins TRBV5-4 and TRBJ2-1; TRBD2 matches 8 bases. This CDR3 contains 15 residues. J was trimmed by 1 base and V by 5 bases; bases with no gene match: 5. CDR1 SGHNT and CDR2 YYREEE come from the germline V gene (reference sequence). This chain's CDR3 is CASRQAGGSYNEQFF. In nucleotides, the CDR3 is TGTGCCAGCAGGCAGGCGGGGGGATCCTACAATGAGCAGTTCTTC.

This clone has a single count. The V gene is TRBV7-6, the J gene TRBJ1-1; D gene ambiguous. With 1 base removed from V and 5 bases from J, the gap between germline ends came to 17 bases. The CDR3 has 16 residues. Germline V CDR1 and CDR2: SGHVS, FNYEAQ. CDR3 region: CASSLGQRELLTEAFF. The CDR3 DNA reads TGTGCCAGCAGCTTAGGGCAGAGGGAGTTGTTAACTGAAGCTTTCTTT.

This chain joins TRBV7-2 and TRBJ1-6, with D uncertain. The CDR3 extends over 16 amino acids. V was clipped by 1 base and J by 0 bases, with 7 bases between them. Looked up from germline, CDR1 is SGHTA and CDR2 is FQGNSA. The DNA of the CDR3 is TGTGCCAGCAGCTTAGTCAGGAGCTCCTATAATTCACCCCTCCACTTT. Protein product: CASSLVRSSYNSPLHF.

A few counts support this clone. In nucleotides, the CDR3 is TGCGCCAGCAGCCCACAAGGGACAGGGCAGGACTACACCTTC. This sequence encodes CASSPQGTGQDYTF. The chain employs TRBV4-1 and TRBJ1-2; 9 nucleotides line up with TRBD1. The CDR3 covers 14 residues. After removal of 4 bases from V and 10 bases from J, the junction contained 10 bases not matched to a gene. Germline CDR1 and CDR2: MGHRA and YSYEKL.

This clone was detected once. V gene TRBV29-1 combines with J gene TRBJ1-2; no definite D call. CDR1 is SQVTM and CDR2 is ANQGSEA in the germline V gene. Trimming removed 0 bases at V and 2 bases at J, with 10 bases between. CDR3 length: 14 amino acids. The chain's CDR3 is CSVEDLPTNYGYTF. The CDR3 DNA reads TGCAGCGTTGAAGATCTGCCCACAAACTATGGCTACACCTTC.

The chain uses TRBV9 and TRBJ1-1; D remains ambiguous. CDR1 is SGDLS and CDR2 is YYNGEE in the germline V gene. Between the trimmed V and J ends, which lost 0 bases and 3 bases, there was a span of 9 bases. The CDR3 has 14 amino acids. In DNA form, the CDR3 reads TGTGCCAGCAGCGTAGGTTCAGGATACACTGAAGCTTTCTTT. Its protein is CASSVGSGYTEAFF.

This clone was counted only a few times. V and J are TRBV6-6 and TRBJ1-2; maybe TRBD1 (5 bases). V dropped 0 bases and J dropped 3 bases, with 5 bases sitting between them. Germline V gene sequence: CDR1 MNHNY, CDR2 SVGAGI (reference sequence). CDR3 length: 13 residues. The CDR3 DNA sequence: TGTGCCAGCAGTTACTCACAGGACTATGGCTACACCTTC. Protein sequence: CASSYSQDYGYTF.

The CDR3 DNA follows: TGTGCCAGTAGGGGCAGCCCCACGGGAGAGACCCAGTACTTC. Its translation: CASRGSPTGETQYF. The chain has TRBV19 and TRBJ2-5; D remains ambiguous. V lost 6 bases and J 4 bases, leaving 15 bases between the germline ends. The CDR3 has 14 amino acids. From germline, CDR1 is LNHDA and CDR2 SQIVND (reference sequence).

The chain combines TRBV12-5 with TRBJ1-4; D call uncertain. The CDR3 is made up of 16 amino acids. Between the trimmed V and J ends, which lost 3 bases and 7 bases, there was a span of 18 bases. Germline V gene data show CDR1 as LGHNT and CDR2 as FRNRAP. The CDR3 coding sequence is TGTGCTAGTGGTTTCGATGCAAATGCTTTACGTGAAAAACTGTTTTTT. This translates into CASGFDANALREKLFF.

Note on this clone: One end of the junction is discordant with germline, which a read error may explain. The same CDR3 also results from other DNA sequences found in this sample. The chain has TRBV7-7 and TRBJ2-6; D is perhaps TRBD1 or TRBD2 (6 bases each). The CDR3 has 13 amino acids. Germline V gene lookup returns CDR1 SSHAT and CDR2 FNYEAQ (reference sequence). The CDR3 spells CASSLGGLNVLTF. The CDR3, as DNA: TGTGCTAGCAGCCTCGGGGGCCTCAACGTCCTGACCTTC.

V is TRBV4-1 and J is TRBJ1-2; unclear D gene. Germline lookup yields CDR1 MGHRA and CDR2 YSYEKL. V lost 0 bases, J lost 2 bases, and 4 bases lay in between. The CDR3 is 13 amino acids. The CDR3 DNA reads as TGCGCCAGCAGCCAAGATGGCAACTATGGCTACACCTTC. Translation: CASSQDGNYGYTF.

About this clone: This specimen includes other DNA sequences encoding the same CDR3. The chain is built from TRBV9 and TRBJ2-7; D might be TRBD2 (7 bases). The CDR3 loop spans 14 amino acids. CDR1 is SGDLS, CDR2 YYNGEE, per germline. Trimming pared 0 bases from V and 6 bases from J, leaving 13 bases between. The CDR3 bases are TGTGCCAGCAGCGTAGAGGGAGGGGGGGGCGAGCAGTACTTC. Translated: CASSVEGGGGEQYF.

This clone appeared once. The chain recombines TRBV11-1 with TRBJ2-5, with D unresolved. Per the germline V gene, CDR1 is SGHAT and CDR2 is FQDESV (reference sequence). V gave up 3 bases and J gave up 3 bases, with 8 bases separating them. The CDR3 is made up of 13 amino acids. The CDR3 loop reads CASSFGLKETQYF. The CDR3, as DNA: TGTGCCAGCAGCTTTGGCTTAAAAGAGACCCAGTACTTC.

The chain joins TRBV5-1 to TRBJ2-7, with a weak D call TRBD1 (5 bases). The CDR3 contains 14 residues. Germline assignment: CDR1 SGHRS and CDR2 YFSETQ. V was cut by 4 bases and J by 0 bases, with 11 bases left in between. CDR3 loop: CASSIDRNSYEQYF. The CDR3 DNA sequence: TGCGCCAGCAGCATTGACAGAAACTCCTACGAGCAGTACTTC.

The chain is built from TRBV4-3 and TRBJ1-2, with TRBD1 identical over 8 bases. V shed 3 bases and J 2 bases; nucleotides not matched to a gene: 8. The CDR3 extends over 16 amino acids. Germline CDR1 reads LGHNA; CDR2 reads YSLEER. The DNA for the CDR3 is TGCGCCAGCAGCCACCTATTGGACAGGGAGAACTATGGCTACACCTTC. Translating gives CASSHLLDRENYGYTF.

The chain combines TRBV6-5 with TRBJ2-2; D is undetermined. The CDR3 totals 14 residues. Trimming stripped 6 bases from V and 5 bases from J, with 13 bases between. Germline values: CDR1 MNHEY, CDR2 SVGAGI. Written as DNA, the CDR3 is TGTGCCAGCAGACCCCCCGGCGGAACCGGGGAGCTGTTTTTT. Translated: CASRPPGGTGELFF.

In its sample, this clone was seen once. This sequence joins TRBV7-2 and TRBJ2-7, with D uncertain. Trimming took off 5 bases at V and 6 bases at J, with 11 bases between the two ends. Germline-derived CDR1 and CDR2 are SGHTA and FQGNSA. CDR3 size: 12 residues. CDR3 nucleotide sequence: TGTGCCAGCAGCCCGGGCAGTGCCGAGCAGTACTTC. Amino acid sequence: CASSPGSAEQYF.

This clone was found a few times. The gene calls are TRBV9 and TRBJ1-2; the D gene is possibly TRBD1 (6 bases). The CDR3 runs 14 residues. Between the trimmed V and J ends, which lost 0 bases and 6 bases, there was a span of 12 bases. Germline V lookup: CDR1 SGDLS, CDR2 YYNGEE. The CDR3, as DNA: TGTGCCAGCAGCGTAGAAGATGAGGGGGATGGCTACACCTTC. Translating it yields CASSVEDEGDGYTF.

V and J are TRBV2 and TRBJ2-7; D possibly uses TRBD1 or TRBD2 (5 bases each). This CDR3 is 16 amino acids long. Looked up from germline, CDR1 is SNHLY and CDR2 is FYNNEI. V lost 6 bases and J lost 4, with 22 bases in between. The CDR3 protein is CASRSGTSSRGYEQYF. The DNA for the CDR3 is TGTGCCAGCAGATCAGGGACCTCCAGTAGAGGGTACGAGCAGTACTTC.

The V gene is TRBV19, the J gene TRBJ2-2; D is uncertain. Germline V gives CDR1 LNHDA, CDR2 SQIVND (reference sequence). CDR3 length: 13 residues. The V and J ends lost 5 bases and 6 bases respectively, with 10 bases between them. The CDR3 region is CASSFLGSGELFF. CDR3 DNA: TGTGCCAGTAGTTTTTTAGGGTCCGGGGAGCTGTTTTTT.

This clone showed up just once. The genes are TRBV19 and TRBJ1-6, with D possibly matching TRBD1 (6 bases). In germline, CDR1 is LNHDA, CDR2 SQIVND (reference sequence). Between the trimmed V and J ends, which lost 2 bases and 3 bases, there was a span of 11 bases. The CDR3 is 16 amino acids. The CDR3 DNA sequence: TGTGCCAGTAGTATAAAAGGACAGTTCTATAATTCACCCCTCCACTTT. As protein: CASSIKGQFYNSPLHF.

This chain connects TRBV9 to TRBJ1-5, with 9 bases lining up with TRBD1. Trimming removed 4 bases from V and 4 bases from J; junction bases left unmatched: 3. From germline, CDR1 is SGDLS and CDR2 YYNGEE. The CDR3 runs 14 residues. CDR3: CASSLGQGNQPQHF. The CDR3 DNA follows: TGTGCCAGCAGCTTGGGACAGGGAAATCAGCCCCAGCATTTT.

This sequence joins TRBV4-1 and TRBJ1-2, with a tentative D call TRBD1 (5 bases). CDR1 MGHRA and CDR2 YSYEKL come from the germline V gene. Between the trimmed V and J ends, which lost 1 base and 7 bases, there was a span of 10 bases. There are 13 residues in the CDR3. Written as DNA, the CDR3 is TGCGCCAGCAGCCAAGGAGGGGCAAGTGGCTACACCTTC. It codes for CASSQGGASGYTF.

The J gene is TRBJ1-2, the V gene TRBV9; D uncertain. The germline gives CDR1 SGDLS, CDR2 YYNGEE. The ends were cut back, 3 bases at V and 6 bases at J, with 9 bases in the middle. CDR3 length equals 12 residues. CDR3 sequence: CASSEGAHGYTF. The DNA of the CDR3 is TGTGCCAGCAGCGAGGGAGCACATGGCTACACCTTC.

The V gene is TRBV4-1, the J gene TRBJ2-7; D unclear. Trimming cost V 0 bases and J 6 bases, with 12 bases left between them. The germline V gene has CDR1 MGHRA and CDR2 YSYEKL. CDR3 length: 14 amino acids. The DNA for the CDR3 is TGCGCCAGCAGCCAAGAAGACGCACCCGCCGAGCAGTACTTC. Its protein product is CASSQEDAPAEQYF.

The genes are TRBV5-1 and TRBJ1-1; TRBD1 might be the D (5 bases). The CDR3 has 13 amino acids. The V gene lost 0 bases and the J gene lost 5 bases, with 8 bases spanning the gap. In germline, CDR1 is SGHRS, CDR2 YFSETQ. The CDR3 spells CASSLEEGTEAFF. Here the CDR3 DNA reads TGCGCCAGCAGCTTGGAAGAGGGGACTGAAGCTTTCTTT.

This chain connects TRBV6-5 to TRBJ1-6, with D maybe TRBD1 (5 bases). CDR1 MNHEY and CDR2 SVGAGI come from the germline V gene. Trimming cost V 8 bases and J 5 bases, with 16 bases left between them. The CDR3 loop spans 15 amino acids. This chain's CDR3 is CASGLVGPHNSPLHF. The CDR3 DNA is TGTGCCAGCGGCTTGGTGGGACCCCATAATTCACCCCTCCACTTT.

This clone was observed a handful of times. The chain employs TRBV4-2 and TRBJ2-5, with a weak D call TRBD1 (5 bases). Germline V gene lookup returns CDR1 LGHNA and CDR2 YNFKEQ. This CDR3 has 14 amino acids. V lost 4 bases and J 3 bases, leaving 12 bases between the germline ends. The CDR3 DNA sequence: TGTGCCAGCAGCCCCCTGGGGCGAAAAGAGACCCAGTACTTC. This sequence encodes CASSPLGRKETQYF.

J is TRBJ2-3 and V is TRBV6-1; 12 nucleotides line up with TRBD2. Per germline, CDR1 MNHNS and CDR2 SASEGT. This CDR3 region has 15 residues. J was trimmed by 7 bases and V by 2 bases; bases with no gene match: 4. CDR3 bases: TGTGCCAGCAGTGAACTAGCGGGGGGGCGATATACGCAGTATTTT. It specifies CASSELAGGRYTQYF.

The chain's CDR3 is CASSPRGGHEQYF. CDR3 nucleotide sequence: TGTGCCAGCAGCCCCCGGGGGGGCCACGAGCAGTACTTC. The chain couples TRBV9 to TRBJ2-7; 8 nucleotides line up with TRBD2. The ends lost 4 bases at V and 5 bases at J; junction bases unmatched: 5. Germline V gene data show CDR1 as SGDLS and CDR2 as YYNGEE. The CDR3 totals 13 residues. The full variable domain, completed using reference TRBV9 and TRBJ2-7, is DSGVTQTPKHLITATGQRVTLRCSPRSGDLSVYWYQQSLDQGLQFLIQYYNGEERAKGNILERFSAQQFPDLHSELNLSSLELGDSALYFCASSPRGGHEQYFGPGTRLTVT.